A single sample is the source of the 20 T cell receptor beta chains below, sequenced in a study of shared clonotypes between healthy human individuals (TCRdb year 2020). The receptor library was made with the immunoSEQ multiplex PCR assay. Here the immuneACCESS table is served through TCRdb, limited to in-frame sequences with V and J called. Missing clones are a known gap in these copies; in checked studies unresolved V genes cover under half, and the rest lacks a known reason. In this sample the table shows millions of clones, 90% to 95% of which occur a single time. The top ten constitute over 0.12% of the sample. Sequenced: naive CD4+ T cells sorted from blood. Taken with the paper, the label for cell subset or site translates to: CD45RA+ positively selected. The receptors derive from a man between 18 and 35 years old in good health.

About this clone: The identical CDR3 is also encoded by other nucleotide sequences in the sample. This rearrangement joins TRBV6-5 to TRBJ2-7, with 9 bases fitting TRBD2. The V gene's germline CDR1 is MNHEY and CDR2 SVGAGI. The CDR3 has 15 amino acids. Trimming took 0 bases from V and 2 from J; bases not matched to a gene: 2. CDR3 sequence: CASSYSTSGPYEQYF. CDR3 sequence (DNA): TGTGCCAGCAGTTACTCGACTAGCGGCCCCTACGAGCAGTACTTC.

Notes on this clone: Other DNA sequences in the same sample also yield this CDR3. This rearrangement joins TRBV5-1 to TRBJ1-5; D call uncertain. V gave up 2 bases and J gave up 4 bases, with 7 bases separating them. The CDR3 extends over 13 amino acids. Germline V gene data show CDR1 as SGHRS and CDR2 as YFSETQ. CDR3: CASSFGGNQPQHF. The CDR3 bases are TGCGCCAGCAGCTTCGGAGGGAATCAGCCCCAGCATTTT.

The J gene is TRBJ2-1, the V gene TRBV5-4; possible D gene TRBD2, 6 bases. This CDR3 is 16 amino acids long. Germline CDR1 SGHNT, CDR2 YYREEE (reference sequence). The ends were cut back, 6 bases at V and 4 bases at J, with 20 bases in the middle. The CDR3 DNA reads as TGTGCCAGCACCCCGCGTGGTGGAGGAGGGTACAATGAGCAGTTCTTC. Translating it yields CASTPRGGGGYNEQFF. Together with reference TRBV5-4 and TRBJ2-1, the CDR3 gives the full variable domain: ETGVTQSPTHLIKTRGQQVTLRCSSQSGHNTVSWYQQALGQGPQFIFQYYREEENGRGNFPPRFSGLQFPNYSSELNVNALELDDSALYLCASTPRGGGGYNEQFFGPGTRLTVL.

The chain links TRBV2 to TRBJ1-5; 7 positions match TRBD1. The junction had 14 bases not matched to a gene; V was cut back by 5 bases and J by 1 base. The CDR3 contains 18 residues. Looked up from germline, CDR1 is SNHLY and CDR2 is FYNNEI. The CDR3, as DNA: TGTGCCAGCAGTCTGACAGGGATCGGCCTAGGGAGCAATCAGCCCCAGCATTTT. Translating it yields CASSLTGIGLGSNQPQHF.

V and J are TRBV7-2 and TRBJ2-4; D uncertain. CDR3 size: 14 residues. Per germline, CDR1 SGHTA and CDR2 FQGNSA. Trimming pared 5 bases from V and 3 bases from J, leaving 11 bases between. CDR3 sequence reads: CASSPEIGKNIQYF. The CDR3 DNA follows: TGTGCCAGCAGCCCGGAGATAGGCAAAAACATTCAGTACTTC. Filled out from reference TRBV7-2 and TRBJ2-4, the complete variable domain reads GAGVSQSPSNKVTEKGKDVELRCDPISGHTALYWYRQSLGQGLEFLIYFQGNSAPDKSGLPSDRFSAERTGGSVSTLTIQRTQQEDSAVYLCASSPEIGKNIQYFGAGTRLSVL.

The chain recombines TRBV30 with TRBJ2-7; 8 positions match TRBD1. J was trimmed by 0 bases and V by 5 bases; bases with no gene match: 6. The CDR3 covers 14 residues. The germline CDR1 and CDR2 sequences are GTSNPN and SVGIG (reference sequence). This chain's CDR3 is CAWGSGQASYEQYF. CDR3 nucleotide sequence: TGTGCCTGGGGTTCGGGACAGGCCTCCTACGAGCAGTACTTC.

V usage is TRBV6-5 and J usage is TRBJ2-7; D is undetermined. CDR1 is MNHEY and CDR2 is SVGAGI in the germline V gene. Trimming removed 0 bases at V and 6 bases at J, with 15 bases between. This CDR3 has 15 residues. CDR3 DNA sequence: TGTGCCAGCAGTTACTCAGGGCCGGTCTTGGGCGAGCAGTACTTC. It codes for CASSYSGPVLGEQYF.

The V and J genes are TRBV6-5 and TRBJ2-5; D is undetermined. Germline loops: CDR1 MNHEY, CDR2 SVGAGI. This CDR3 is built from 14 residues. The V and J ends lost 0 bases and 5 bases respectively, with 10 bases between them. DNA for the CDR3: TGTGCCAGCAGTTACTCGAGTCTGCGGGAGACCCAGTACTTC. Its protein is CASSYSSLRETQYF.

This chain uses TRBV19 with TRBJ1-5; TRBD1 matches 7 bases. Germline values: CDR1 LNHDA, CDR2 SQIVND (reference sequence). The CDR3 is 14 amino acids. The V and J ends lost 8 bases and 4 bases, in that order; junction bases with no gene match: 8. The CDR3 is CASHPGGTNQPQHF. CDR3 nucleotides: TGTGCCAGTCACCCAGGGGGGACAAATCAGCCCCAGCATTTT.

The chain carries TRBV18 and TRBJ2-3, with 9 bases that match TRBD1. This CDR3 has 16 amino acids. Germline CDR1 is KGHSH and CDR2 is LQKENI. J was trimmed by 1 base and V by 4 bases; bases with no gene match: 6. In DNA form, the CDR3 reads TGTGCCAGCTCACGGGAGGACAGGGGCGGCACAGATACGCAGTATTTT. This sequence encodes CASSREDRGGTDTQYF.

The gene calls are TRBV6-5 and TRBJ2-7; D call uncertain. V gave up 0 bases and J gave up 6 bases, with 9 bases separating them. The CDR3 runs to 13 residues. The germline gives CDR1 MNHEY, CDR2 SVGAGI. In nucleotides, the CDR3 is TGTGCCAGCAGTTACTCGATGGGCGGCGAGCAGTACTTC. Translated, it gives CASSYSMGGEQYF.

The chain combines TRBV6-1 with TRBJ2-7; no definite D call. This CDR3 has 15 residues. The V and J ends lost 0 bases and 0 bases respectively, with 9 bases between them. In germline, CDR1 is MNHNS, CDR2 SASEGT. The CDR3 reads CASSEAQHSSYEQYF. The CDR3 nucleotides read TGTGCCAGCAGTGAAGCGCAGCACAGCTCCTACGAGCAGTACTTC.

The genes are TRBV19 and TRBJ1-5; D gene uncertain. The CDR3 consists of 12 residues. The germline V and J ends were trimmed by 6 bases and 9 bases, with 12 bases remaining between them. The V gene's germline CDR1 is LNHDA and CDR2 SQIVND (reference sequence). The CDR3 here is CASSPPVSPQHF. For the CDR3, the DNA is TGTGCCAGTAGCCCCCCCGTCTCGCCCCAGCATTTT.

V usage is TRBV18 and J usage is TRBJ2-1; TRBD2 matches 9 bases. Unmatched junction bases numbered 7, after V lost 3 bases and J lost 4 bases. The germline CDR1 and CDR2 sequences are KGHSH and LQKENI. The CDR3 consists of 16 residues. This CDR3 reads CASSPLSAGGYNEQFF. The CDR3 region has the DNA TGTGCCAGCTCACCTCTTTCTGCGGGAGGGTACAATGAGCAGTTCTTC.

V is TRBV29-1 and J is TRBJ1-1, with a possible D match to TRBD1 (5 bases). The CDR3 loop spans 16 amino acids. The V end lost 7 bases, the J end lost 1 base, and 22 bases lay between the germline ends. Germline V CDR1 and CDR2: SQVTM, ANQGSEA. In nucleotides, the CDR3 is TGCAGCGCCGCGGGTGGGGCAGTCTTAAAGAACACTGAAGCTTTCTTT. The encoded protein is CSAAGGAVLKNTEAFF.

The chain joins TRBV5-8 to TRBJ2-2; TRBD2 agrees at 12 bases. V lost 2 bases, J lost 5 bases, and 7 bases stayed unmatched. Germline V gives CDR1 SGHTS, CDR2 YDEGEE. The CDR3 runs 17 residues. The chain's CDR3 is CASSLSTSGRSTGELFF. The CDR3 DNA reads as TGTGCCAGCAGCTTAAGCACTAGCGGGAGGTCGACCGGGGAGCTGTTTTTT. The full variable domain, its missing parts supplied by reference TRBV5-8 and TRBJ2-2, is EAGVTQSPTHLIKTRGQQATLRCSPISGHTSVYWYQQALGLGLQFLLWYDEGEERNRGNFPPRFSGRQFPNYSSELNVNALELEDSALYLCASSLSTSGRSTGELFFGEGSRLTVL.

This chain connects TRBV19 to TRBJ1-1; 7 bases align to TRBD1. V lost 5 bases to trimming and J lost 3 bases; unmatched junction nucleotides: 12. Germline-derived CDR1 and CDR2 are LNHDA and SQIVND (reference sequence). This CDR3 has 16 amino acids. CDR3 sequence reads: CASSRASGQKDTEAFF. For the CDR3, the DNA is TGTGCCAGTAGTCGGGCCTCGGGACAGAAGGACACTGAAGCTTTCTTT.

Concerning this clone: At the DNA level, this CDR3 is encoded by other sequences in the same sample as well. The chain couples TRBV29-1 to TRBJ1-1; TRBD1 agrees at 12 bases. Trimming cost V 6 bases and J 7 bases; bases outside gene matches: 3. CDR3 length: 12 amino acids. In germline, CDR1 is SQVTM, CDR2 ANQGSEA. CDR3 in amino acids: CSVGQGAGEAFF. The CDR3 region has the DNA TGCAGCGTGGGACAGGGGGCAGGTGAAGCTTTCTTT. The entire variable domain, with the rest obtained from reference TRBV29-1 and TRBJ1-1, is as follows: SAVISQKPSRDICQRGTSLTIQCQVDSQVTMMFWYRQQPGQSLTLIATANQGSEATYESGFVIDKFPISRPNLTFSTLTVSNMSPEDSSIYLCSVGQGAGEAFFGQGTRLTVV.

The chain uses TRBV19 and TRBJ1-5, with D possibly matching TRBD1 (6 bases). CDR3 length: 15 residues. Germline-derived CDR1 and CDR2 are LNHDA and SQIVND (reference sequence). The V end lost 5 bases, the J end lost 6 bases, and 17 bases lay between the germline ends. This CDR3 reads CASSPPGRGGQPQHF. The CDR3 DNA follows: TGTGCCAGTAGTCCTCCGGGCCGAGGGGGTCAGCCCCAGCATTTT. Filled out from reference TRBV19 and TRBJ1-5, the complete variable domain reads DGGITQSPKYLFRKEGQNVTLSCEQNLNHDAMYWYRQDPGQGLRLIYYSQIVNDFQKGDIAEGYSVSREKKESFPLTVTSAQKNPTAFYLCASSPPGRGGQPQHFGDGTRLSIL.

About this clone itself: Other DNA sequences in this specimen translate into the identical CDR3. This sequence joins TRBV5-1 and TRBJ2-2, with 10 bases fitting TRBD1. There are 15 residues in the CDR3. The germline V gene has CDR1 SGHRS and CDR2 YFSETQ. Trimming cost V 4 bases and J 4 bases; bases outside gene matches: 4. Here the CDR3 reads CASSGGQGGTGELFF. The CDR3, as DNA: TGCGCCAGCAGCGGAGGACAGGGGGGCACCGGGGAGCTGTTTTTT.